A selection of T cell receptor beta chains follows, all from one sample in a study of T cell repertoires in aging, cancer and after chemotherapy. From the multiplex PCR reads, TCRdb called clonotypes with MiXCR, one entry per CDR3 protein. The top ten hold approximately 25% of the sample, which has 1,500 to 2,000 distinct CDR3 sequences, 23% seen once. Sequenced input: blood. The receptors stem from a human donor with a blood cancer. Both conserved end residues are part of each CDR3. The order of the fields is clone size, V gene, D gene, CDR3 length, J gene, CDR3 protein, CDR3 DNA. The D gene is left open where the match is weak. Rows give clone size only sometimes, using once, few, many, or a class for an expanded clone.

abundance: large; v_gene: TRBV6-1; d_gene: TRBD1; len: 12; j_gene: TRBJ2-1; CDR3aa: CASSDSGGEQFF; CDR3nt: TGTGCCAGCAGCGACTCAGGGGGAGAGCAGTTCTTC
abundance: medium-sized; v_gene: TRBV4-2; d_gene: TRBD2; len: 15; j_gene: TRBJ2-1; CDR3aa: CASSQDAGGYNEQFF; CDR3nt: TGTGCCAGCAGCCAAGACGCGGGGGGGTACAATGAGCAGTTCTTC
abundance: -; v_gene: TRBV11-3; d_gene: -; len: 16; j_gene: TRBJ2-3; CDR3aa: CASSRTRGASTDTQYF; CDR3nt: TGTGCCAGCAGCCGGACCCGGGGGGCTAGCACAGATACGCAGTATTTT
abundance: medium-sized; v_gene: TRBV19; d_gene: -; len: 13; j_gene: TRBJ1-5; CDR3aa: CASTGYSNQPQHF; CDR3nt: TGTGCCAGTACCGGGTATAGCAATCAGCCCCAGCATTTT
abundance: -; v_gene: TRBV4-2; d_gene: TRBD1; len: 14; j_gene: TRBJ1-5; CDR3aa: CASSQYRGGQPQHF; CDR3nt: TGTGCCAGCAGCCAGTACAGGGGCGGCCAGCCCCAGCATTTT
abundance: medium-sized; v_gene: TRBV19; d_gene: -; len: 13; j_gene: TRBJ1-2; CDR3aa: CASSIDRNYGYTF; CDR3nt: TGTGCCAGTAGTATTGACAGAAACTATGGCTACACCTTC
abundance: medium-sized; v_gene: TRBV18; d_gene: TRBD1; len: 14; j_gene: TRBJ2-7; CDR3aa: CASSPTGGSYEQYF; CDR3nt: TGTGCCAGCTCTCCGACAGGGGGCTCCTACGAGCAGTACTTC
abundance: -; v_gene: TRBV6-5; d_gene: TRBD1; len: 18; j_gene: TRBJ2-1; CDR3aa: CASSLDRGVGSPYNEQFF; CDR3nt: TGTGCCAGCAGTTTAGACAGGGGGGTGGGTTCTCCCTACAATGAGCAGTTCTTC
abundance: medium-sized; v_gene: TRBV4-3; d_gene: -; len: 16; j_gene: TRBJ2-3; CDR3aa: CASSQALGGPTDTQYF; CDR3nt: TGCGCCAGCAGCCAAGCTTTGGGGGGCCCCACAGATACGCAGTATTTT
abundance: medium-sized; v_gene: TRBV6-5; d_gene: -; len: 15; j_gene: TRBJ1-2; CDR3aa: CASSYRQVFNYGYTF; CDR3nt: TGTGCCAGCAGTTACCGACAGGTTTTTAACTATGGCTACACCTTC